This TCR beta chain derives from a study of cytomegalovirus exposure and HLA in healthy donors. The CDR3 totals 13 residues. V dropped 1 base and J dropped 10 bases, with 11 bases sitting between them. Looked up from germline, CDR1 is SGHTA and CDR2 is FQGNSA. Sequencing used immunoSEQ multiplex PCR; TCRdb keeps in-frame clones, though not all of them. The sample lists about 190,000 clones; about 83% were seen once. This TCR was recovered from a young woman in good health and CMV-seronegative. V gene TRBV7-2 combines with J gene TRBJ2-1; maybe TRBD1 (6 bases). The specimen was PBMCs. CDR3 bases: TGTGCCAGCAGCTTAGGGGGGCACGGGGAGCAGTTCTTC. Protein: CASSLGGHGEQFF.